The T cell receptor (beta chain) described here comes from a study of blood T cell repertoires in COVID-19. Overall study context: The samples span acute and convalescent COVID-19 from the United States, Italy and Spain. T cells, B-cell-depleted T cells, or PBMCs provided the cDNA or gDNA that served as material.

One Seattle source followed patients from active infection through their disease course. This CDR3 has 19 residues. The ends lost 4 bases at V and 0 bases at J; junction bases unmatched: 4. Germline V CDR1 and CDR2: SEHNR, FQNEAQ (reference sequence). In the study's own analysis: Quantification of nucleated cells was approximated via reference gene primer amplification. TCRdb's table, derived via immunoSEQ multiplex PCR, lists solely in-frame clones and lacks some. V, J and clone size reflect that table, while D and trimming were determined from the DNA. The sample has hundreds of thousands of clones, about 89% seen once. This clone was seen a handful of times.

Sequencing was done on a sample of peripheral blood. The genes are TRBV7-9 and TRBJ2-6; 15 nucleotides align to TRBD2. The receptor was isolated from a woman between 45 and 65 years old with COVID-19, enrolled during active disease. This CDR3 is CASSSGLAGGPSGANVLTF. The CDR3 region has the DNA TGTGCCAGCAGCTCGGGACTAGCGGGAGGACCCTCTGGGGCCAACGTCCTGACTTTC.